This T cell receptor beta chain was identified in a study of CD8 T cells in Susac syndrome. Overall study results and limits: Across the total CD8+ repertoires, over 15 Susac-specific public clones were found. The CD8+ TEMRA repertoires yielded 5 or 6 such clones. Clonal expansion was present among Susac CD8+ cells. This expansion reached its peak in TEMRA cells and in active patients.

The length of the CDR3 is 17 residues. V lost 7 bases, J lost 1 base, and 9 bases stayed unmatched. Germline V gene data show CDR1 as SEHNR and CDR2 as FQNEAQ (reference sequence). Negative isolation yielded the CD8+ and CD4+ T cells, while FACS enriched the TEMRA cells. Random hexamers primed reverse transcription of roughly 0.5 to 1 ug RNA. TCRdb itself ran the immunoSEQ multiplex PCR reads through MiXCR, one entry per CDR3 protein. The sample includes about 130,000 distinct CDR3 sequences, approximately 95% of them seen just once. With respect to this clonotype: The antigen remains undetermined.

Input material: CD8+ T cells from PBMCs. The rearrangement joins TRBV7-9 to TRBJ2-2, with 10 bases that match TRBD2. This TCR was recovered from a human donor with Susac syndrome. The CDR3 is CASTPSLAGGNTGELFF. CDR3 nucleotides: TGTGCCAGCACCCCTTCCTTAGCGGGAGGGAACACCGGGGAGCTGTTTTTT.